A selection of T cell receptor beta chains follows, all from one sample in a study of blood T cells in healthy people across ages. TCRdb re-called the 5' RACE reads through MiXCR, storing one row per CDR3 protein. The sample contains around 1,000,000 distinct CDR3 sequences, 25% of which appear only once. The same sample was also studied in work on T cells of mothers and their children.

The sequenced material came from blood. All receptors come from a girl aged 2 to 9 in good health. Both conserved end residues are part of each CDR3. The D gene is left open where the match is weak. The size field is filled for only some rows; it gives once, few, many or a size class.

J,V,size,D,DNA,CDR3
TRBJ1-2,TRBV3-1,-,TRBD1,TGTGCCAGCAGCCTACAGGGGGGATTATTTGGCTACACCTTC,CASSLQGGLFGYTF
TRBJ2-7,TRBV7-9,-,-,TGTGCCGGGGCGGAGGGTCCGTACGAGCAGTACTTC,CAGAEGPYEQYF
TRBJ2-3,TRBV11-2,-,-,TGTGCCAGCAGCTTAGGAGGGCGCCCCGGCACAGATACGCAGTATTTT,CASSLGGRPGTDTQYF
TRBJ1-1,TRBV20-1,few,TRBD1,TGCAGTGCTACGGGGACAGGGTACACTGAAGCTTTCTTT,CSATGTGYTEAFF
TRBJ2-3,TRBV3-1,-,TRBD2,TGTGCCAGCAGCCAACTTCTCGGGACTAGCGGCAGTCCAGATACGCAGTATTTT,CASSQLLGTSGSPDTQYF
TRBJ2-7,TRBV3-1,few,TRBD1,TGTGCCAGCAGCCAAGGGAAGACAGGGACAAGCTCCTACGAGCAGTACTTC,CASSQGKTGTSSYEQYF
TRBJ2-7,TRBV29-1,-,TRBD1,TGCAGCGTGGGACCGGGACAGGGTGGATACGAGCAGTACTTC,CSVGPGQGGYEQYF
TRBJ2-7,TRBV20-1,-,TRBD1,TGCAGTGCTGTTCCTACAGGGGGCGAGCAGTACTTC,CSAVPTGGEQYF
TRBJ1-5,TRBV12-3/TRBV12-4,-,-,TGTGCCAGCAGTTCGGGTTATAGCAATCAGCCCCAGCATTTT,CASSSGYSNQPQHF
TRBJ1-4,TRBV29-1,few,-,TGCAGCGCAAGATCCTCGGGGGCGCGAGGTGAAAAACTGTTTTTT,CSARSSGARGEKLFF
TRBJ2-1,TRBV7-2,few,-,TGTGCCAGCAGCTTAGCGGGGGGAGCGCACAATGAGCAGTTCTTC,CASSLAGGAHNEQFF
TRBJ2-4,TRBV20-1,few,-,TGCAGTGCTAGAGATGTGGGGCGAGACATTCAGTACTTC,CSARDVGRDIQYF
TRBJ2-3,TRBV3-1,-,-,TGTGCCAGCAGCCGGTATCTGGCGAGATACACAGATACGCAGTATTTT,CASSRYLARYTDTQYF
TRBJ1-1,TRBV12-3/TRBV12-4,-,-,TGTGCCAGCAGTTTACTTATCATGAACACTGAAGCTTTCTTT,CASSLLIMNTEAFF
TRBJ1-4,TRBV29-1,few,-,TGCAGCGTTTACGTCCGGGACGGTAATGAAAAACTGTTTTTT,CSVYVRDGNEKLFF
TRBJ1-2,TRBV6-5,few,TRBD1,TGTGCCAGCAGTACCCCAGGGGGCGGTGGCTACACCTTC,CASSTPGGGGYTF
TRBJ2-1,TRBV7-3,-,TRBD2,TGTGCCAGCAGCTTTTTGGGCGGGGGGAACAATGAGCAGTTCTTC,CASSFLGGGNNEQFF
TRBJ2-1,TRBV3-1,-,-,TGTGCCAGCAGCCCCAAGGGAGAGTTGGGGGAACCACCCTACAATGAGCAGTTCTTC,CASSPKGELGEPPYNEQFF
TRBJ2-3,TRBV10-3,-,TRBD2,TGTGCCATCGGTGATGGCGGGAGAACAGATACGCAGTATTTT,CAIGDGGRTDTQYF
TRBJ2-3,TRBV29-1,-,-,TGCAGCGTTGAATCAATGAGGGATACGCAGTATTTT,CSVESMRDTQYF
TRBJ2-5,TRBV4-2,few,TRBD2,TGTGCCAGCAGCCAGACGGGACTAGTCGAAGAGACCCAGTACTTC,CASSQTGLVEETQYF
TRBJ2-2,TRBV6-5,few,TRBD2,TGTGCCAGCAGCCGAGGAGCGGGGCTGACCGGGGAGCTGTTTTTT,CASSRGAGLTGELFF
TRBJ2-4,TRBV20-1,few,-,TGCAGTGCCTCCGGTGGGGGAGGGGGTGTGTTGGGCATTCAGTACTTC,CSASGGGGGVLGIQYF
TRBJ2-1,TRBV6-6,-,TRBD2,TGTGCCAGCAGTCCCACTAGCGGCACAAACAATGAGCAGTTCTTC,CASSPTSGTNNEQFF
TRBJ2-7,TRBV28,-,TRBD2,TGTGCCAGCAGCCGGGGGGGAGCTTTCGGCATCTACGAGCAGTACTTC,CASSRGGAFGIYEQYF
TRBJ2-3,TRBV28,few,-,TGTGCCAGCAGTTCGTACTCCCGGGGAAGCACAGATACGCAGTATTTT,CASSSYSRGSTDTQYF
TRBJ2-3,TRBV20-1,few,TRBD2,TGCAGTGCCACCCCTATGGCGGGGGCAGATACGCAGTATTTT,CSATPMAGADTQYF
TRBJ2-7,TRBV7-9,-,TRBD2,TGTGCCAGCTCCCGACCTACTAGCGGAGCCTACGAGCAGTACTTC,CASSRPTSGAYEQYF
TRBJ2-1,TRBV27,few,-,TGTGCCAGCAACACCGGGACTTTCTCCTACAATGAGCAGTTCTTC,CASNTGTFSYNEQFF
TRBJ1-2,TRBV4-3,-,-,TGCGCCAGCAGCCAAGAGGGGGCCTACTATGGCTACACCTTC,CASSQEGAYYGYTF
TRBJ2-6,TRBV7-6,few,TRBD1,TGTGCCAGCAGCTTAGATGGTGGGACAGGGTTTGCGGCGGGGGCCAACGTCCTGACTTTC,CASSLDGGTGFAAGANVLTF
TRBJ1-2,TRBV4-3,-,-,TGCGCCAGCAGCCAAGATAGGCGGGGGGTACGGTACGGCTACACCTTC,CASSQDRRGVRYGYTF
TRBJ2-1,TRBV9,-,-,TGTGCCAGCAGCGTAGAAGGCAGGGGCCCCTACAATGAGCAGTTCTTC,CASSVEGRGPYNEQFF
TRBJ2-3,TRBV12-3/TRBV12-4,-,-,TGTGCCAGCAGTTTAGCATCCCAGGGGCTCTACACAGATACGCAGTATTTT,CASSLASQGLYTDTQYF
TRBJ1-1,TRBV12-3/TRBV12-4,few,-,TGTGCCAGCAGACTGGGACGTAAGAACACTGAAGCTTTCTTT,CASRLGRKNTEAFF
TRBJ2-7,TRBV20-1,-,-,TGCAGTGCTAGAGTTGAGGCAGTCGGTTACGAGCAGTACTTC,CSARVEAVGYEQYF
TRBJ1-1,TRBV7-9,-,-,TGTGCCAGCAGCCCGAACGCGGGTTGGAACACTGAAGCTTTCTTT,CASSPNAGWNTEAFF
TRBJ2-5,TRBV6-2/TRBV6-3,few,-,TGTGCCAGCAGCCTAAACGTGGGGGAGACCCAGTACTTC,CASSLNVGETQYF
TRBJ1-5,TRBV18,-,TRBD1,TGTGCCAGCTCACCGGTCCAGGGACAGGAGGGTCAGCCCCAGCATTTT,CASSPVQGQEGQPQHF
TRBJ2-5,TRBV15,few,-,TGTGCCACCAGCGCGCTGGAGCAAGAGACCCAGTACTTC,CATSALEQETQYF
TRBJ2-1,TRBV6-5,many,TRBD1,TGTGCCAGCAGTTACGGGACAGGGTTTGGTGAGCAGTTCTTC,CASSYGTGFGEQFF
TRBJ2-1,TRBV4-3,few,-,TGCGCCAGCAGCCAAGATGGGCGGAGCTCCTACAATGAGCAGTTCTTC,CASSQDGRSSYNEQFF
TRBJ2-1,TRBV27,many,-,TGTGCCAGCAGTTTGGCAGGGGCGAATGAGCAGTTCTTC,CASSLAGANEQFF
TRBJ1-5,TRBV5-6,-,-,TGTGCCAGCAGCTTGGCAGGTTTGGGAGCGTTAAAGGCCCAGCATTTT,CASSLAGLGALKAQHF
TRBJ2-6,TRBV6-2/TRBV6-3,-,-,TGTGCCAGCGGTGAAACGGGCTCTGGGGCCAACGTCCTGACTTTC,CASGETGSGANVLTF
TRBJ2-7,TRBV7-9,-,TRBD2,TGCGCCAGCAGCTTAGAGGGTAGCGGGGACTACGAGCAGTACTTC,CASSLEGSGDYEQYF
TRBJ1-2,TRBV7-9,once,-,TGTGCCAGCAGCTTAGTGGCTGAAGAGGGCTACACCTTC,CASSLVAEEGYTF
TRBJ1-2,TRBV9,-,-,TGTGCCAGCAGCGGAATTACAGCGTTCTATGGCTACACCTTC,CASSGITAFYGYTF
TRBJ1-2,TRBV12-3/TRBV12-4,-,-,TGTGCCAGCAGTTTCGGCACGACAGGCTATGGCTACACCTTC,CASSFGTTGYGYTF
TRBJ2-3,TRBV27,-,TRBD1,TGTGCCAGCAGGGCGACAGGGACAGATACGCAGTATTTT,CASRATGTDTQYF
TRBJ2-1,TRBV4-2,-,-,TGTGCCAGCAGCCAAGAGGGGGACGCAAACAATGAGCAGTTCTTC,CASSQEGDANNEQFF